These 18 T cell receptor beta chains were sequenced from one sample in a study of control samples from healthy donors and cancer patients. Assay used: immunoSEQ multiplex PCR; TCRdb lists only in-frame clones, some missing. Of roughly 180,000 clones in the sample, 75% to 95% were seen once. The source material was blood. The receptors were gathered from a woman aged 40 to 50 in good health.

V gene TRBV5-6 combines with J gene TRBJ2-7; D gene uncertain. Germline CDR1 reads SGHDT; CDR2 reads YYEEEE. Trimming pared 5 bases from V and 3 bases from J, leaving 9 bases between. CDR3 length: 12 amino acids. Written as DNA, the CDR3 is TGTGCCAGCAGTTCTTGGGACTACGAGCAGTACTTC. This encodes CASSSWDYEQYF.

V gene TRBV5-1 combines with J gene TRBJ1-2, with TRBD1 matching 9 bases. The CDR3 contains 14 residues. CDR1 SGHRS and CDR2 YFSETQ come from the germline V gene. V lost 4 bases and J lost 8; bases outside the gene matches: 9. The CDR3 is CASSVGQGVGGYTF. CDR3 bases: TGCGCCAGCAGCGTGGGACAGGGTGTAGGCGGCTACACCTTC.

The V gene is TRBV6-5, the J gene TRBJ1-5; 7 positions agree with TRBD1. J lost 5 bases, V lost 8 bases, and 6 bases had no gene match. The CDR3 runs 13 residues. Germline assignment: CDR1 MNHEY and CDR2 SVGAGI. CDR3 sequence (DNA): TGTGCCAGCGGCAGGGACAGAGATCAGCCCCAGCATTTT. Protein: CASGRDRDQPQHF.

The chain carries TRBV6-5 and TRBJ2-5; maybe TRBD1 (6 bases). The CDR3 consists of 16 residues. Trimming stripped 4 bases from V and 5 bases from J, with 20 bases between. The V gene's germline CDR1 is MNHEY and CDR2 SVGAGI. The CDR3 DNA follows: TGTGCCAGCAGTTCGCCCGCCTCAGAGGGGGTGGAGACCCAGTACTTC. Residues: CASSSPASEGVETQYF.

V is TRBV29-1 and J is TRBJ2-3; a weak D match, TRBD1 (6 bases). The CDR3 is 11 amino acids. In germline, CDR1 is SQVTM, CDR2 ANQGSEA. V lost 6 bases and J lost 6, with 10 bases in between. CDR3 amino acids: CSVKTGDTQYF. The CDR3, as DNA: TGCAGCGTGAAAACAGGGGATACGCAGTATTTT.

The CDR3 region is CASSYKGGGHTEAFF. The CDR3 DNA reads TGTGCCAGCAGTTATAAGGGGGGCGGCCACACTGAAGCTTTCTTT. The chain employs TRBV6-5 and TRBJ1-1, with D possibly matching TRBD1 (6 bases). This CDR3 contains 15 residues. V lost 3 bases, J lost 3 bases, and 14 bases lay in between. Germline loops: CDR1 MNHEY, CDR2 SVGAGI.

V and J are TRBV20-1 and TRBJ1-3, with D maybe TRBD1 (5 bases). CDR1 DFQATT and CDR2 SNEGSKA come from the germline V gene (reference sequence). V lost 3 bases and J lost 4, with 13 bases in between. The CDR3 has 14 amino acids. In DNA form, the CDR3 reads TGCAGTGCTAGTCTGGGGGTCGGAGGAAACACCATATATTTT. Protein product: CSASLGVGGNTIYF.

With regard to this clone: The sample holds other DNA sequences that translate to the same CDR3. This chain connects TRBV6-5 to TRBJ2-3; D gene unclear. Trimming removed 6 bases from V and 0 bases from J, with 10 bases in between. In germline, CDR1 is MNHEY, CDR2 SVGAGI. The CDR3 runs 14 residues. The CDR3 is CASRVAASTDTQYF. The CDR3 bases are TGTGCCAGCAGGGTGGCGGCTAGCACAGATACGCAGTATTTT.

This chain joins TRBV6-5 and TRBJ2-7; TRBD1 is a possible D gene (5 bases). Germline CDR1 reads MNHEY; CDR2 reads SVGAGI. The V end lost 5 bases, the J end lost 2 bases, and 10 bases lay between the germline ends. The CDR3 totals 13 residues. DNA for the CDR3: TGTGCCAGCAGTAAACAGGTAACCTACGAGCAGTACTTC. Translated: CASSKQVTYEQYF.

The J gene is TRBJ2-3, the V gene TRBV3-1 (or the pseudogene TRBV3-2); 9 bases align to TRBD1. Germline-derived CDR1 and CDR2 are LGHDT and YNNKEL (reference sequence). V trimming: 0 bases; J trimming: 5 bases; junction bases outside the gene matches: 3. The length of the CDR3 is 15 residues. CDR3 coding DNA: TGTGCCAGCAGCCAAGAACAGGGGGCTGGAGATACGCAGTATTTT. Amino acids: CASSQEQGAGDTQYF.

This sequence joins TRBV6-1 and TRBJ2-2, with D possibly TRBD2 on 5 matching bases. Trimming cost V 8 bases and J 0 bases, with 7 bases left between them. The CDR3 length is 13 residues. Germline lookup yields CDR1 MNHNS and CDR2 SASEGT. The CDR3 here is CASEGSNTGELFF. CDR3 bases: TGTGCCAGCGAGGGTTCGAACACCGGGGAGCTGTTTTTT.

This clone was seen a single time. In DNA, the CDR3 is TGTGCCAGCTCGCCGGGACTCGACACCGGGGAGCTGTTTTTT. Protein sequence: CASSPGLDTGELFF. The V gene is TRBV18, the J gene TRBJ2-2; tentatively, D is TRBD2 (6 bases). Trimming removed 6 bases at V and 3 bases at J, with 11 bases between. Germline V gene data show CDR1 as KGHSH and CDR2 as LQKENI. This CDR3 comprises 14 residues.

The gene calls are TRBV4-2 and TRBJ1-1; D gene unclear. CDR1 LGHNA and CDR2 YNFKEQ come from the germline V gene. The CDR3 is made up of 16 amino acids. Trimming shortened V by 1 base and J by 0 bases, and 12 bases separated the two germline ends. CDR3 DNA: TGTGCCAGCAGCCAAGCCAAGGCGAGGATGAACACTGAAGCTTTCTTT. The encoded protein is CASSQAKARMNTEAFF.

This clone was counted once. The V and J genes are TRBV5-1 and TRBJ2-7; TRBD2 might be the D (5 bases). The V gene lost 4 bases and the J gene lost 4 bases, with 12 bases spanning the gap. The CDR3 loop spans 13 amino acids. Looked up from germline, CDR1 is SGHRS and CDR2 is YFSETQ. CDR3 sequence: CASSEAGGYEQYF. DNA of the CDR3: TGCGCCAGCAGCGAGGCGGGCGGGTACGAGCAGTACTTC. Combining the CDR3 with reference TRBV5-1 and TRBJ2-7 gives the whole variable domain KAGVTQTPRYLIKTRGQQVTLSCSPISGHRSVSWYQQTPGQGLQFLFEYFSETQRNKGNFPGRFSGRQFSNSRSEMNVSTLELGDSALYLCASSEAGGYEQYFGPGTRLTVT.

CDR3 bases: TGTGCCGGGGGGGCAATAGACACTGAAGCTTTCTTT. Protein: CAGGAIDTEAFF. The chain has TRBV28 and TRBJ1-1; D is perhaps TRBD1 (6 bases). CDR1 is MDHEN and CDR2 is SYDVKM in the germline V gene. Trimming took off 11 bases at V and 3 bases at J, with 13 bases between the two ends. This CDR3 region has 12 residues.

The chain combines TRBV5-4 with TRBJ1-1; D unclear. V was clipped by 2 bases and J by 1 base, with 15 bases between them. The CDR3 runs 16 residues. Germline CDR1 is SGHNT and CDR2 is YYREEE (reference sequence). CDR3 protein: CASSFVTNRGNTEAFF. The CDR3 DNA sequence: TGTGCCAGCAGCTTCGTGACAAATCGAGGGAACACTGAAGCTTTCTTT.

The chain carries TRBV2 and TRBJ2-3, with 14 bases that match TRBD2. CDR3 size: 18 residues. After removal of 7 bases from V and 1 base from J, the junction contained 10 bases not matched to a gene. Germline loops: CDR1 SNHLY, CDR2 FYNNEI. The CDR3 here is CASNSGLAGGWGTDTQYF. Here the CDR3 DNA reads TGTGCCAGCAACTCCGGACTAGCGGGGGGATGGGGCACAGATACGCAGTATTTT. The variable domain in full, completed from reference TRBV2 and TRBJ2-3, reads EPEVTQTPSHQVTQMGQEVILRCVPISNHLYFYWYRQILGQKVEFLVSFYNNEISEKSEIFDDQFSVERPDGSNFTLKIRSTKLEDSAMYFCASNSGLAGGWGTDTQYFGPGTRLTVL.

This rearrangement joins TRBV5-5 to TRBJ1-5; D is unclear. The V gene's germline CDR1 is SGHKS and CDR2 YYEKEE (reference sequence). V was trimmed by 1 base and J by 5 bases, leaving 7 bases between them. This CDR3 region has 13 residues. The CDR3 bases are TGTGCCAGCAGCTTGTGGTTCGATCAGCCCCAGCATTTT. Amino acid sequence: CASSLWFDQPQHF.